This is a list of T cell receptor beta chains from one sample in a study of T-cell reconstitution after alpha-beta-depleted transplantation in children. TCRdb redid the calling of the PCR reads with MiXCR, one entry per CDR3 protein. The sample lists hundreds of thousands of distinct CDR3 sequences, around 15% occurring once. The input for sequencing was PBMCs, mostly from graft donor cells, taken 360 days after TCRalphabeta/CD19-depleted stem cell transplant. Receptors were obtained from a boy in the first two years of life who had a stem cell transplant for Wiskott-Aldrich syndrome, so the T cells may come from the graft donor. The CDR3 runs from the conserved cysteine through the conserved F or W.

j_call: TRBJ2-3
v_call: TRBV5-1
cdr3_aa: CASSLQTGGDTQYF

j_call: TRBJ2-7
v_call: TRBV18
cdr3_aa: CASSPWGGYEQYF

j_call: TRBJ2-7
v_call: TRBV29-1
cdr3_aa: CSGTGRESEQYF

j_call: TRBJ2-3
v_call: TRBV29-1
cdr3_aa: CSASSTTDTQYF

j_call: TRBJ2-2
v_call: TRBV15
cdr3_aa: CATGTANTGELFF

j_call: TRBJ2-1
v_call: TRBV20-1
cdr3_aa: CSASGPTYNEQFF

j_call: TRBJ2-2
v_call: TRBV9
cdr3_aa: CASSVGIGLAANTGELFF

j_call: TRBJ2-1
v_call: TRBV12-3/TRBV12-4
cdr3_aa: CASRPPSGGYNEQFF

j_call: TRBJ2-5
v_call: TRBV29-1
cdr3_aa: CSVEKQPAAQETQYF

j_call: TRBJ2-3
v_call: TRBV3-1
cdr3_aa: CASSPDTYSFTDTQYF

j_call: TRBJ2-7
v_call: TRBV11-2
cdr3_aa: CASSLRAGTSGFSSYEQYF

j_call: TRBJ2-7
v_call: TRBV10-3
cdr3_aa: CAISLEEAWTYEQYF

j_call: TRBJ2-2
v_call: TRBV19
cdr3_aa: CASSIAQTLTGELFF

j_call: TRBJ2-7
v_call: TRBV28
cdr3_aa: CASSLGTATHYEQYF

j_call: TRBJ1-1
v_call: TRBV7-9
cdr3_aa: CASSRPGTVMNTEAFF

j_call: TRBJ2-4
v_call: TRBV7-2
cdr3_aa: CASSLGPTGGFQNIQYF

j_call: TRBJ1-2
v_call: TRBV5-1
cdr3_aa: CASSLADYGYTF

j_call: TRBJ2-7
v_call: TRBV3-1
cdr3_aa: CASSQASGGAYEQYF

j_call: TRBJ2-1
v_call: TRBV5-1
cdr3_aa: CASSKTRGDHNEQFF

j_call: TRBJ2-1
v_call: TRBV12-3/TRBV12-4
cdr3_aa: CASRLNPRFAPNNEQFF

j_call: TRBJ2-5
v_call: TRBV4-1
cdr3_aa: CASSHSTGTSQETQYF

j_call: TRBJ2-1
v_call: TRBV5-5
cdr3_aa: CASSTGQNSYNEQFF

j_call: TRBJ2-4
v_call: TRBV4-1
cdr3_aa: CASSQDPGRALAKNIQYF

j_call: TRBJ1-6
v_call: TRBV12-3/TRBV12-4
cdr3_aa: CASSLGRENSPLHF

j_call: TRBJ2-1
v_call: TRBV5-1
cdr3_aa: CASSAGLINEQFF

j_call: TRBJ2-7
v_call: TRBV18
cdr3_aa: CASSRNPSEGYEQYF

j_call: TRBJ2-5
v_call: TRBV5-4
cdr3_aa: CASSHGQGRQETQYF

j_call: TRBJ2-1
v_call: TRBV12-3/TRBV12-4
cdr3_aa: CASSLILEQFF

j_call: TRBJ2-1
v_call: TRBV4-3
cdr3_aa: CASSQDPATFYNEQFF

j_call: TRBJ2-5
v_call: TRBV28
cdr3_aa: CASSPPGLLETQYF

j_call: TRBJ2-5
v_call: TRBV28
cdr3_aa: CASSLGRSIKETQYF

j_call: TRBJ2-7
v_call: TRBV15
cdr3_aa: CATADFFSYEQYF

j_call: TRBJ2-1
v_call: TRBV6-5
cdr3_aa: CASRYPGTIFSYNEQFF

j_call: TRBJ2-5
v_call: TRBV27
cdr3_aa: CASSETRLTETQYF

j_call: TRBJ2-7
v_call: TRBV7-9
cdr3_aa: CASSLEPTGRSYEQYF

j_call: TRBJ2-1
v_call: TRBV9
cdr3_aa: CASSVGVSYNEQFF